This T cell receptor (beta chain) was sequenced during a study of T-cell reconstitution after alpha-beta-depleted transplantation in children. Study conclusions and caveats: T-cell counts and diversity at one year following transplant were attributed mainly to newly produced T cells. The high TCRbeta diversity at day 60 in some patients came from surviving recipient T cells and thymic progenitors. After transplant, at about two months, alpha-beta T cells were reportedly derived from several hundred expanded graft clones.

Unique molecular identifiers were used in preparing the TCRbeta library. Using its own MiXCR run on the PCR reads, TCRdb lists one record per CDR3 protein. The table includes 900,000 or so distinct CDR3 sequences, approximately 15% detected once. This clonotype appeared a few times. No antigen is known for it. This CDR3 is built from 12 residues. V was shortened by 5 bases and J by 1 base, with 8 bases between the two germline ends. CDR1 is DFQATT and CDR2 is SNEGSKA in the germline V gene (reference sequence). This TCR derives from a male patient aged 10 to 17 who had a stem cell transplant for acute lymphoblastic leukemia, so the T cells may come from the graft donor. Specimen: PBMCs, mostly from graft donor cells, collected 360 days after TCRalphabeta/CD19-depleted stem cell transplant. The rearrangement joins TRBV20-1 to TRBJ2-5, with D perhaps matching TRBD1 (5 bases). The CDR3 region has the DNA TGCAGTGCTCAACAGGCCCAAGAGACCCAGTACTTC. It is translated as CSAQQAQETQYF.